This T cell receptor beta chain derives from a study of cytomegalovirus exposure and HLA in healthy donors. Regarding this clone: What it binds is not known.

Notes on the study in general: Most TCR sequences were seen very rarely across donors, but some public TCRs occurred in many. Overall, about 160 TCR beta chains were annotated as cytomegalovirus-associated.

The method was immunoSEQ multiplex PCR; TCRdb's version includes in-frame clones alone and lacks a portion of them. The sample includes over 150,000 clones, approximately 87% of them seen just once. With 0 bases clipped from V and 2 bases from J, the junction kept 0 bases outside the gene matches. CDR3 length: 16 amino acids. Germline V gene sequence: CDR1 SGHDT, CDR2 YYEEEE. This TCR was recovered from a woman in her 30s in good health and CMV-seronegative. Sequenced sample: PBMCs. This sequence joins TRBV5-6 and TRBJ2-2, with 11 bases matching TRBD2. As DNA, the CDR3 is TGTGCCAGCAGCTTGGGACTAGCGGGAAACACCGGGGAGCTGTTTTTT. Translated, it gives CASSLGLAGNTGELFF.